This T cell receptor (beta chain) was identified in a study of cytomegalovirus exposure and HLA in healthy donors. Whole-study findings and limits: Being indistinguishable, some V segments were excluded, TRBV6-2 and TRBV6-3 among them. Segments of the TCR beta V type were, in most cases, productive about 87% or about 30% of the time in an earlier analysis.

CDR1 and CDR2 (germline): SGHVS, FQNEAQ. This CDR3 has 14 residues. With 5 bases removed from V and 2 bases from J, the gap between germline ends came to 13 bases. PCR involved 60 Vbeta and 13 Jbeta primers. The data were produced by immunoSEQ multiplex PCR, yet TCRdb's version contains in-frame clones alone and is incomplete. This sample's clone table lists roughly 120,000 clones. As to this clone: Its specificity is unknown.

This receptor was identified in a young man in good health and CMV-seronegative. The rearrangement joins TRBV7-8 to TRBJ2-7; D may be TRBD1 (5 bases). What was sequenced was PBMCs. Here the CDR3 reads CASSGPEGAYEQYF. The CDR3, as DNA: TGTGCCAGCAGCGGGCCAGAAGGGGCCTACGAGCAGTACTTC.